This is a list of T cell receptor beta chains from one sample in a study of radiation and T cells in renal cell carcinoma. The protocol was immunoSEQ multiplex PCR, while the TCRdb copy is restricted to in-frame clones and leaves out a portion. The sample records 100,000 to 150,000 clones, 80% to 85% being singletons. Sequences were derived from blood, sampled from a patient whose treatment included radiotherapy and nephrectomy. The receptors stem from a woman in her sixties with renal cell carcinoma. CDR3s include the opening cysteine and the closing phenylalanine or tryptophan. The order of the fields is V gene, J gene, clone size, D gene, CDR3 protein, CDR3 DNA. The D gene is left open where the match is weak. Clone sizes are given selectively: once, few, many, or a class where the clone is expanded.

TRBV6-6	TRBJ1-4	few	TRBD1	CASSPKNRGGSEKLFF	TGTGCCAGCAGTCCCAAAAACAGGGGCGGTAGTGAAAAACTGTTTTTT
TRBV28	TRBJ1-6	NA	NA	CASSPPGMTNSPLHF	TGTGCCAGCAGTCCACCGGGGATGACTAATTCACCCCTCCACTTT
TRBV20-1	TRBJ2-5	NA	TRBD1	CSGTGGETQYF	TGCAGTGGGACAGGGGGGGAGACCCAGTACTTC
TRBV9	TRBJ2-1	NA	NA	CASSVGGEVGYEQFF	TGTGCCAGCAGCGTAGGGGGGGAAGTAGGCTATGAGCAGTTCTTC
TRBV18	TRBJ1-2	once	NA	CASSPDGRGGDGYTF	TGTGCCAGCTCACCAGACGGCAGGGGAGGTGATGGCTACACCTTC
TRBV6-6	TRBJ1-6	once	NA	CASSNLAGAYNSPLHF	TGTGCCAGCTCGAACCTAGCTGGGGCGTATAATTCACCCCTCCACTTT
TRBV6-5	TRBJ2-2	NA	NA	CASRMGASNTGELFF	TGTGCTAGCAGGATGGGGGCTTCGAACACCGGGGAGCTGTTTTTT
TRBV6-5	TRBJ2-7	NA	TRBD2	CASSEGLLYEQYF	TGTGCCAGCAGTGAGGGACTACTGTACGAGCAGTACTTC
TRBV6-6	TRBJ1-1	many	NA	CASSGQMGSPEAFF	TGTGCCAGCAGTGGCCAGATGGGGTCGCCCGAAGCTTTCTTT
TRBV6-1	TRBJ2-4	NA	NA	CASSEVPGAPKNIQYF	TGTGCCAGCAGTGAAGTCCCAGGAGCCCCCAAAAACATTCAGTACTTC
TRBV28	TRBJ2-7	NA	NA	CASRPGWSYEQYF	TGTGCCAGCAGACCAGGGTGGTCCTACGAGCAGTACTTC
TRBV11-2	TRBJ2-3	NA	TRBD2	CASSLVAGSSTDTQYF	TGTGCCAGCAGCTTAGTAGCGGGTTCTAGCACAGATACGCAGTATTTT
TRBV19	TRBJ2-3	few	TRBD1	CASSRMGQLITDTQYF	TGTGCCAGTAGTAGGATGGGACAGCTGATCACAGATACGCAGTATTTT
TRBV23-1	TRBJ2-4	NA	TRBD1	CASSRDREDPITKNIQYF	TGCGCCAGCAGTCGGGACAGGGAAGATCCTATCACCAAAAACATTCAGTACTTC
TRBV11-2	TRBJ1-2	once	NA	CASSFGADLGLGYTF	TGTGCCAGCAGCTTTGGGGCTGACCTGGGTTTAGGCTACACCTTC